This TCR beta chain was retrieved from a study of PD-L1 blockade in urothelial cancer. Study overall: Dosed intravenously at 1,200 mg every 3 weeks, atezolizumab was initiated by patients in the mid-2010s. Male sex and bladder-origin urothelial cancer were recorded for about 85% of the roughly 30 patients.

Using immunoSEQ multiplex PCR, the repertoire was profiled, and TCRdb retains in-frame clones only, with some absent. The sample contains 45,000 to 60,000 clones, 85% to 90% of which appear only once. With 4 bases clipped from V and 2 bases from J, the junction kept 10 bases outside the gene matches. The CDR3 contains 16 residues. Germline values: CDR1 MDHEN, CDR2 SYDVKM. Time point described: peripheral blood 6 weeks after treatment start. V gene TRBV28 combines with J gene TRBJ2-5; 7 nucleotides agree with TRBD1. This clonotype was sampled from a man aged 55-75 years with urothelial cancer. Material: PBMCs, obtained around atezolizumab (anti-PD-L1) treatment. This CDR3 reads CASSSHGQASQETQYF. The CDR3 DNA reads as TGTGCCAGCAGTTCCCACGGACAGGCGTCACAAGAGACCCAGTACTTC.